These T cell receptor beta chains were read from a single sample in a study of cytomegalovirus exposure and HLA in healthy donors. Here immunoSEQ multiplex PCR was the method, and the copy in TCRdb shows in-frame clones only, minus some. The sample lists about 97,000 clones, around 68% occurring once. Sequencing used PBMCs. The origin of the receptors is a human donor in good health. Both conserved end residues are part of each CDR3. Each record gives: J gene, clone size, V gene, D gene, CDR3 length, CDR3 DNA, CDR3 protein. D genes are given only for firm matches. Rows may omit the clone size; those that give it use once, few, many or a size class.

>TRBJ2-3|-|TRBV5-5|-|13
TGTGCCAGCAGCTTACAGCACACAGATACGCAGTATTTT
CASSLQHTDTQYF
>TRBJ2-7|few|TRBV25-1|-|15
TGTGCCAGCAGTGAGAGGGCGGGTGGAGCCTACGAGCAGTACTTC
CASSERAGGAYEQYF
>TRBJ2-5|-|TRBV19|TRBD2|15
TGTGCCAGTAGGCCAGAGGCGGGAGCCCGGGAGACCCAGTACTTC
CASRPEAGARETQYF
>TRBJ2-1|-|TRBV5-1|TRBD2|19
TGCGCCAGCGGGGCAGCCACACGTGGCCTAGCGGGACGGGGCGGGGAGCAGTTCTTC
CASGAATRGLAGRGGEQFF
>TRBJ2-1|-|TRBV5-4|-|15
TGTGCCAGCAGCTCTCCCTCCCGACTAGGCAATGAGCAGTTCTTC
CASSSPSRLGNEQFF
>TRBJ2-7|-|TRBV27|TRBD2|16
TGTGCCAGCTCGCGCTTAGCGGGAGACCCCTCCTACGAGCAGTACTTC
CASSRLAGDPSYEQYF
>TRBJ2-7|-|TRBV6-5|TRBD1|15
TGTGCCAGCAGCCGCACAACAGGGGGAAACTACGAGCAGTACTTC
CASSRTTGGNYEQYF
>TRBJ1-4|once|TRBV7-6|-|15
TGTGCCAGCAGCTCACAGGGTTTAGTTAATGAAAAACTGTTTTTT
CASSSQGLVNEKLFF
>TRBJ2-7|-|TRBV5-1|TRBD1|15
TGCGCCAGCAGCTCGGACAGGGGGCCCCCCTACGAGCAGTACTTC
CASSSDRGPPYEQYF
>TRBJ1-5|-|TRBV2|-|14
TGTGCCAGCAGCGCCGGGACAAGCAATCAGCCCCAGCATTTT
CASSAGTSNQPQHF
>TRBJ1-1|-|TRBV13|TRBD1|16
TGTGCCAGCAGCGAGGGAAGAACAGGGGTGAACACTGAAGCTTTCTTT
CASSEGRTGVNTEAFF
>TRBJ2-7|-|TRBV4-1|TRBD2|15
TGCGCCAGCAGCCAAGACTCTAGCGGGTTCTACGAGCAGTACTTC
CASSQDSSGFYEQYF
>TRBJ2-6|-|TRBV5-1|TRBD1|19
TGCGCCAGCAGCTTGGCCGTGACAGGGACCGTAGATGGGGCCAACGTCCTGACTTTC
CASSLAVTGTVDGANVLTF
>TRBJ2-5|-|TRBV7-7|-|13
TGTGCCAGCAGCTTATTCCGGTCCGAGACCCAGTACTTC
CASSLFRSETQYF
>TRBJ1-1|once|TRBV9|-|13
TGTGCCAGCAGCGTTTCTCCAGACACTGAAGCTTTCTTT
CASSVSPDTEAFF
>TRBJ2-5|-|TRBV7-3|-|13
TGTGCCAGCAGCTCGACATCTGGGGAGACCCAGTACTTC
CASSSTSGETQYF
>TRBJ2-1|-|TRBV11-3|-|14
TGTGCCAGCAGCGCGGACAACGGCTACAATGAGCAGTTCTTC
CASSADNGYNEQFF
>TRBJ2-1|few|TRBV29-1|-|16
TGCAGCGTTGGTTACCCGAAGGGGGTCGGTTTTAATGAGCAGTTCTTC
CSVGYPKGVGFNEQFF
>TRBJ2-1|-|TRBV18|TRBD1|16
TGTGCCAGCTCACCTAGACCGGGACAGGGGTTCGATGAGCAGTTCTTC
CASSPRPGQGFDEQFF
>TRBJ1-4|-|TRBV30|-|12
TGTGCCTGGAGTCTCCAGGGGGAAAAACTGTTTTTT
CAWSLQGEKLFF
>TRBJ2-7|-|TRBV19|-|15
TGTGCCAGTAGTATCAAGGGGCGGGGTCCAGACGAGCAGTACTTC
CASSIKGRGPDEQYF
>TRBJ2-5|-|TRBV10-1|TRBD1|16
TGCGCCAGCAGTGGGACCGGTACAGGGGGCTGGGGAGAGCAGTACTTC
CASSGTGTGGWGEQYF
>TRBJ2-1|-|TRBV2|TRBD2|13
TGTGCCAGCACTAGCGGGAGTGGCAATGAGCAGTTCTTC
CASTSGSGNEQFF
>TRBJ2-1|-|TRBV7-8|TRBD1|17
TGTGCCAGCAGCTTCGCAGGGACAGGGGCCCTCGTCAATGAGCAGTTCTTC
CASSFAGTGALVNEQFF
>TRBJ2-5|few|TRBV5-4|-|14
TGTGCCAGCACAGCTTACGAAAAGAGGGAGACCCAGTACTTC
CASTAYEKRETQYF
>TRBJ2-1|-|TRBV6-1|-|14
TGTGCCAGCAGTCCGCCGAACCTGAGTAATGAGCAGTTCTTC
CASSPPNLSNEQFF
>TRBJ2-7|-|TRBV28|-|12
TGTGCCAGCACGGCAGGTCCCTACGAGCAGTACTTC
CASTAGPYEQYF
>TRBJ2-7|-|TRBV15|-|19
TGTGCCACCAGCAGATTTGGGGCGTATCAGGCGTCGGGCTCCTACGAGCAGTACTTC
CATSRFGAYQASGSYEQYF
>TRBJ1-1|few|TRBV6-1|-|13
TGTGCCAGCAGGATAGGGCAGGGAGGAGAAGCTTTCTTT
CASRIGQGGEAFF
>TRBJ2-1|once|TRBV27|-|14
TGTGCCAGCAGTCCGATTGACAGATACAATGAGCAGTTCTTC
CASSPIDRYNEQFF
>TRBJ2-1|-|TRBV2|TRBD2|13
TGTGCCAGCAATCCAGGACTAGACAATGAGCAGTTCTTC
CASNPGLDNEQFF
>TRBJ1-4|-|TRBV5-1|TRBD1|16
TGCGCCAGCAGCCTATACCCGACAGGGCCGGGTGAAAAACTGTTTTTT
CASSLYPTGPGEKLFF
>TRBJ2-1|-|TRBV19|-|15
TGTGCCAGTAGTATAGGCAGGGGGGACTACAATGAGCAGTTCTTC
CASSIGRGDYNEQFF
>TRBJ2-1|few|TRBV29-1|-|10
TGCAGCGTTAGTGAGAATGAGCAGTTCTTC
CSVSENEQFF
>TRBJ2-2|-|TRBV18|-|16
TGTGCCAGCTCACCAGGGGCCAGAGGTCGGTCCGGGGAGCTGTTTTTT
CASSPGARGRSGELFF
>TRBJ2-7|-|TRBV4-1|TRBD2|15
TGCGCCAGCAGCCAAGATCAGCGGGAGCCCTACGAGCAGTACTTC
CASSQDQREPYEQYF
>TRBJ2-2|few|TRBV5-1|-|14
TGCGCCAGCAGCCCTAGACCGGACACCGGGGAGCTGTTTTTT
CASSPRPDTGELFF
>TRBJ2-5|few|TRBV19|TRBD1|13
TGTGCCAGTAGTCCAGGGGGCCAAGAGACCCAGTACTTC
CASSPGGQETQYF
>TRBJ1-1|-|TRBV12-2|-|18
TGTGCAAGTCGCTTAGTAGTGCCCGCTCCAGGTCCGAACACTGAAGCTTTCTTT
CASRLVVPAPGPNTEAFF
>TRBJ1-5|few|TRBV7-6|-|13
TGTGCCAGCAGCATACAGCGCAATCAGCCCCAGCATTTT
CASSIQRNQPQHF
>TRBJ2-1|-|TRBV29-1|TRBD2|15
TGCAGCGTTGGGCTAGCGGGAGTCTCCTACAATGAGCAGTTCTTC
CSVGLAGVSYNEQFF
>TRBJ2-7|few|TRBV19|TRBD1|15
TGTGCCAGTAGGCCCGGACAGGGGGGAACCTACGAGCAGTACTTC
CASRPGQGGTYEQYF
>TRBJ2-7|once|TRBV6-5|-|13
TGTGCCAGCAGTTACTCACAGGGAAGCGAGCAGTACTTC
CASSYSQGSEQYF
>TRBJ1-5|-|TRBV5-1|TRBD1|16
TGCGCCAGCAGCTTGTTGCCAGGGACAGGGGATCAGCCCCAGCATTTT
CASSLLPGTGDQPQHF
>TRBJ1-2|-|TRBV27|TRBD1|15
TGTGCCAGCAGTTCACGAACGGGACAGTGGTATGGCTACACCTTC
CASSSRTGQWYGYTF
>TRBJ2-7|few|TRBV4-1|TRBD2|15
TGCGCCAGCAGCCTAAGGCGGGAGTACGCCTACGAGCAGTACTTC
CASSLRREYAYEQYF
>TRBJ2-7|few|TRBV4-1|TRBD1|14
TGCGCCAGCAGCCTGGGGACAGGGAACTACGAGCAGTACTTC
CASSLGTGNYEQYF
>TRBJ2-7|-|TRBV28|-|15
TGTGCCAGCAGGCCCCAGAGCGGAGGCTCCTACGAGCAGTACTTC
CASRPQSGGSYEQYF
>TRBJ2-2|-|TRBV10-1|TRBD2|17
TGCGCCAGCAGTGAAGGAGGGACTAGCGGGGTCACCGGGGAGCTGTTTTTT
CASSEGGTSGVTGELFF
>TRBJ2-1|few|TRBV7-3|TRBD1|15
TGTGCCAGCAGCTCAGGACAGGGAGGTTTCGATGAGCAGTTCTTC
CASSSGQGGFDEQFF
>TRBJ1-5|-|TRBV18|TRBD1|13
TGTGCCAGCTCAGACAGGGAGGATCAGCCCCAGCATTTT
CASSDREDQPQHF
>TRBJ2-2|few|TRBV28|-|11
TGTGCCAGCCGGGCGGGCGGGGAGCTGTTTTTT
CASRAGGELFF
>TRBJ2-1|-|TRBV5-1|TRBD1|15
TGCGCCAGCGGCCTTGACAGGGCAAGCTACAATGAGCAGTTCTTC
CASGLDRASYNEQFF
>TRBJ2-1|-|TRBV7-3|TRBD2|15
TGTGCCAGCAGCCTAACTAGCGGGACAACGAATGAGCAGTTCTTC
CASSLTSGTTNEQFF
>TRBJ2-1|-|TRBV19|-|13
TGTGCCAGTAGTATAGTACTTGTTCATGAGCAGTTCTTC
CASSIVLVHEQFF
>TRBJ2-1|few|TRBV25-1|-|14
TGTGCCAGCAGTGTTCTGGCTAGTATCCATGAGCAGTTCTTC
CASSVLASIHEQFF
>TRBJ2-2|-|TRBV18|-|17
TGTGCCAGCTCACCCCGGCAGCCGTGGAGTAACACCGGGGAGCTGTTTTTT
CASSPRQPWSNTGELFF
>TRBJ1-1|-|TRBV30|TRBD1|14
TGTGCCTGGAGTATCCGACAGGGTTTCGCTGAAGCTTTCTTT
CAWSIRQGFAEAFF
>TRBJ1-2|few|TRBV5-1|-|13
TGCGCCAGCAGCTCCGACACGAACTATGGCTACACCTTC
CASSSDTNYGYTF
>TRBJ2-7|-|TRBV25-1|-|15
TGTGCCAGCAGTGAACTTGGGGCAGGGCGCTACGAGCAGTACTTC
CASSELGAGRYEQYF